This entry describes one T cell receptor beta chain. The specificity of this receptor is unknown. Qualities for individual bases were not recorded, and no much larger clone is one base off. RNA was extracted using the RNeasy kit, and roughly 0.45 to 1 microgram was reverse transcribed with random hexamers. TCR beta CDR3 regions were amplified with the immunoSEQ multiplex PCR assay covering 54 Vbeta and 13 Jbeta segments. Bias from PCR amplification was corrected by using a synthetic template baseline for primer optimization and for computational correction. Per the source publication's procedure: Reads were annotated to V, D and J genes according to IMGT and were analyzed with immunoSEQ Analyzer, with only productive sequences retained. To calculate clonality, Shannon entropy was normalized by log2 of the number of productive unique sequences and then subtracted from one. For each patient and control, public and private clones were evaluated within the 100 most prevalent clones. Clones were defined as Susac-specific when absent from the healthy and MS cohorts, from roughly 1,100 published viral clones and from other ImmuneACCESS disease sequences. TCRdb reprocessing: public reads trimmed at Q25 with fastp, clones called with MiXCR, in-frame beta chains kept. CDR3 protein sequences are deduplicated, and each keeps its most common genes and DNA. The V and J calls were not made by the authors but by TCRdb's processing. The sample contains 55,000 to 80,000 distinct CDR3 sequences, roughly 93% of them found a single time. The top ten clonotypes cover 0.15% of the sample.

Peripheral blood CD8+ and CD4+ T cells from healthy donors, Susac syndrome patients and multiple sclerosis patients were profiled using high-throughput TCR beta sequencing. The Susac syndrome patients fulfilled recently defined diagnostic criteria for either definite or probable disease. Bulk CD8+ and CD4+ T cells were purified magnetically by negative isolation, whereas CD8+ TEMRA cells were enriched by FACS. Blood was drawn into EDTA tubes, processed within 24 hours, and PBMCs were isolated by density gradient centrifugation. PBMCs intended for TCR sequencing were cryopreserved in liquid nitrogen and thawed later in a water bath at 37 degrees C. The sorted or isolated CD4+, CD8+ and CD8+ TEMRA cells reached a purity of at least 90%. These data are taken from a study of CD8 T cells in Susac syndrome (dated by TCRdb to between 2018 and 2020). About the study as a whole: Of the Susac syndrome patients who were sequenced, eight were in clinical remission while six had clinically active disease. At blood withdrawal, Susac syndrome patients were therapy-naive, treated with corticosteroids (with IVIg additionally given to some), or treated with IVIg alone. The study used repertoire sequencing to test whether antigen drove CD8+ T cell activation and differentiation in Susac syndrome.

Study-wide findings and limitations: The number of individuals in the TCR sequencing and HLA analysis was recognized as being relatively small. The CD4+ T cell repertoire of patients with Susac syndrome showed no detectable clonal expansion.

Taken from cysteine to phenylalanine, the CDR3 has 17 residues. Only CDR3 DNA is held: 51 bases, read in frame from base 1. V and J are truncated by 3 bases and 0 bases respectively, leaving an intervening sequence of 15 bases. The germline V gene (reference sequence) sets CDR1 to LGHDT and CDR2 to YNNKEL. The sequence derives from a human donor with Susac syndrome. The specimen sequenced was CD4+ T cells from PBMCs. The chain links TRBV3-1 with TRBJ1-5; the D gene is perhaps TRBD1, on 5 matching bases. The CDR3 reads CASSQDTGKLSNQPQHF. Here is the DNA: TGTGCCAGCAGCCAGGATACAGGAAAGCTTAGCAATCAGCCCCAGCATTTT.